These T cell receptor beta chains were read from a single sample in a study of metastatic and nonmetastatic thyroid tumors. TCRdb used MiXCR to call clones anew from the PCR reads. Of under 40,000 clones in the sample, approximately 16% were seen once. Sequencing was performed on blood. These receptors were taken from a female donor with papillary thyroid cancer or a benign thyroid nodule (not recorded which). Some clones in this sample may be carry-over from other donors' samples. Each CDR3 is given with its conserved first and last residue. The order of the fields is V gene, CDR3 protein.

V gene: TRBV15; CDR3 protein: CATSREGGAAGYTF
V gene: TRBV2; CDR3 protein: CASTSYSNQPQHF
V gene: TRBV6-1; CDR3 protein: CASSALDSRDEQYF
V gene: TRBV19; CDR3 protein: CASSSLQPRNEQFF
V gene: TRBV28; CDR3 protein: CASSLYGSEAFF
V gene: TRBV7-9; CDR3 protein: CASSGVSYTDTQYF
V gene: TRBV20-1; CDR3 protein: CSAINLIAGGYEQYF
V gene: TRBV4-2; CDR3 protein: CASSLEDSANFYEQYF
V gene: TRBV7-6; CDR3 protein: CASSLGTAFSGNTIYF
V gene: TRBV3-1; CDR3 protein: CASSRPEGLTLPHEQYF
V gene: TRBV19; CDR3 protein: CASSIPSGVDTQYF
V gene: TRBV28; CDR3 protein: CASSLGVADRLGDEQFF
V gene: TRBV27; CDR3 protein: CATGDTNTYEQYF
V gene: TRBV6-4; CDR3 protein: CASSETDTDTQYF
V gene: TRBV3-1; CDR3 protein: CASSQDAPGLAGETQYF
V gene: TRBV28; CDR3 protein: CASSLPQGNTIYF
V gene: TRBV5-5; CDR3 protein: CASIFSGEAGETHYF
V gene: TRBV12-3/TRBV12-4; CDR3 protein: CASTSGQMEKETQYF
V gene: TRBV6-1; CDR3 protein: CASSGKGTSEQFF
V gene: TRBV20-1; CDR3 protein: CSARGLRTSEDSGGQFF
V gene: TRBV7-9; CDR3 protein: CASSSGQPTGELFF
V gene: TRBV3-1; CDR3 protein: CASSQGGAGGNYGYTF
V gene: TRBV19; CDR3 protein: CASSKLAGDTQYF
V gene: TRBV11-3; CDR3 protein: CATDMGQNSGANVLTF
V gene: TRBV6-4; CDR3 protein: CASSDPIRFESYGYTF
V gene: TRBV30; CDR3 protein: CAWSSGFREQFF
V gene: TRBV7-9; CDR3 protein: CASSRPRGDTEAFF
V gene: TRBV2; CDR3 protein: CASRVDVGTGMSPLHF
V gene: TRBV5-6; CDR3 protein: CATKQGRDTGELFF
V gene: TRBV6-1; CDR3 protein: CASSEDRGNYEQYF
V gene: TRBV6-1; CDR3 protein: CASQQEQRNTEAFF
V gene: TRBV28; CDR3 protein: CASSTGGAYEQYF
V gene: TRBV28; CDR3 protein: CASTDGTFYEQYF
V gene: TRBV6-1; CDR3 protein: CASSELAGNTGELFF
V gene: TRBV7-8; CDR3 protein: CASSSFVAGDYEQYF